This T cell receptor beta chain was recovered during a study of CD8 T cells in ankylosing spondylitis. Study-wide findings and caveats: Disease-linked clones proved CD8+ and comparatively uncommon in peripheral blood. The study identified a TCR beta motif of seven or eight highly homologous variants that appeared characteristic of ankylosing spondylitis blood.

Comment on this clonotype: Antigen: not known.

The length of the CDR3 is 15 residues. The trim removed 1 base at V and 7 bases at J, leaving 6 bases unmatched. Germline loops: CDR1 SGHRS, CDR2 YFSETQ. With molecular barcodes, quantitative 5'-RACE was used to make the TCR beta libraries. TCRdb reprocessed the 5' RACE reads via MiXCR and lists one record per CDR3 protein. The sample yields 350,000 or so distinct CDR3 sequences, roughly 14% seen once. The sequence was collected from a male donor with ankylosing spondylitis or in good health (not recorded which). The chain carries TRBV5-1 and TRBJ2-1; 9 bases match TRBD2. The sample was blood, either unsorted or a sorted T cell fraction (not recorded which). CDR3 nucleotides: TGCGCCAGCAGCTTGAGTGCGGGGGGGTTTAATGAGCAGTTCTTC. Translated: CASSLSAGGFNEQFF.